A single sample is the source of the 20 T cell receptor beta chains below, sequenced in a study of shared clonotypes between healthy human individuals. TCRdb's table, derived via immunoSEQ multiplex PCR, lists solely in-frame clones and lacks some. This sample has around 700,000 clones, with less than 80% found just once. The specimen sequenced was memory CD4+ T cells sorted from blood. The subset: CD45RA-negative fraction. The receptor set was obtained from a woman aged 25 to 39 in good health.

This clone was observed a few times. The chain joins TRBV7-2 to TRBJ2-7, with D perhaps TRBD1 or TRBD2 (5 bases each). The CDR3 spans 15 residues. From germline, CDR1 is SGHTA and CDR2 FQGNSA. Trimming stripped 0 bases from V and 0 bases from J, with 9 bases between. CDR3 region: CASSLAGTASYEQYF. In DNA form, the CDR3 reads TGTGCCAGCAGCTTAGCTGGGACGGCCTCCTACGAGCAGTACTTC.

The rearrangement links TRBV4-1 to TRBJ2-7; 12 nucleotides match TRBD1. The CDR3 sequence is 20 residues long. The germline CDR1 and CDR2 sequences are MGHRA and YSYEKL. The J segment lost 1 base and the V segment lost 2 bases, leaving 15 bases of the junction unmatched. The CDR3: CASSQTAGQGAVRVSYEQYF. The CDR3 DNA reads as TGCGCCAGCAGCCAAACCGCGGGACAGGGGGCTGTGCGGGTATCCTACGAGCAGTACTTC.

This clone was seen a single time. The V and J genes are TRBV5-4 and TRBJ2-3; D not resolved. The CDR3 is 15 residues long. Trimming stripped 2 bases from V and 4 bases from J, with 14 bases between. Germline V CDR1 and CDR2: SGHNT, YYREEE (reference sequence). The CDR3 reads CASSLGPTSADTQYF. The DNA for the CDR3 is TGTGCCAGCAGCTTAGGACCCACTTCAGCAGATACGCAGTATTTT.

This clone was observed a handful of times. The genes are TRBV2 and TRBJ2-3; 8 bases line up with TRBD2. The germline gives CDR1 SNHLY, CDR2 FYNNEI. J lost 0 bases, V lost 6 bases, and 5 bases had no gene match. The CDR3 runs 15 residues. The CDR3 region is CASRPTSDSTDTQYF. CDR3 DNA sequence: TGTGCCAGCAGACCGACTAGCGATAGCACAGATACGCAGTATTTT.

At least ten counts were recorded for this clone. The J gene is TRBJ2-1, the V gene TRBV29-1; D is unresolved. V dropped 4 bases and J dropped 10 bases, with 14 bases sitting between them. The CDR3 contains 12 residues. Looked up from germline, CDR1 is SQVTM and CDR2 is ANQGSEA. The CDR3 region has the DNA TGCAGCGTTGGATCGGCTATATCCGAGCAGTTCTTC. This gives the protein CSVGSAISEQFF.

The genes are TRBV11-2 and TRBJ1-4; D is possibly TRBD1 (5 bases). Germline CDR1 and CDR2: SGHAT and FQNNGV. Trimming stripped 2 bases from V and 7 bases from J, with 14 bases between. The CDR3 runs 15 residues. Written as DNA, the CDR3 is TGTGCCAGCAGCTTAAGACCAGGGTACGGTGAAAAACTGTTTTTT. This codes for CASSLRPGYGEKLFF.

A few counts support this clone. This chain joins TRBV7-3 and TRBJ2-1; D is unclear. This CDR3 has 14 residues. The germline V gene encodes CDR1 SGHTA and CDR2 FQGTGA. V dropped 2 bases and J dropped 3 bases, with 8 bases sitting between them. CDR3 region: CASSLGSGYNEQFF. The CDR3 region has the DNA TGTGCCAGCAGCTTAGGTTCAGGCTACAATGAGCAGTTCTTC.

The rearrangement links TRBV15 to TRBJ2-5; tentatively, D is TRBD1 (6 bases). The DNA matches TRBJ2-7 better at its end, which makes the J call doubtful. This CDR3 has 16 residues. CDR1 and CDR2 from the germline V gene are LNHNV and YYDKDF (reference sequence). The CDR3 coding sequence is TGTGCCACCAGCAGATTAACAGGGACGAAGGCCTACGAGCAGTACTTC. Translating gives CATSRLTGTKAYEQYF.

This clone was counted once. V gene TRBV4-1 combines with J gene TRBJ2-2; D may be TRBD1 or TRBD2 (5 bases each). V lost 0 bases, J lost 6 bases, and 17 bases lay in between. The CDR3 has 17 residues. Germline CDR1 is MGHRA and CDR2 is YSYEKL. The CDR3 bases are TGCGCCAGCAGCCAAGAGGCATGGGGGTTATGGGCCGGGGAGCTGTTTTTT. Amino acid sequence: CASSQEAWGLWAGELFF.

In this sample, this clone turned up once. The identical CDR3 is also encoded by other nucleotide sequences in the sample. In DNA, the CDR3 is TGTGCCAGCAGCGTAGCAGGGGGCAGCGACGAGCAGTACTTC. It yields the protein CASSVAGGSDEQYF. The chain joins TRBV9 to TRBJ2-7; 8 bases align to TRBD1. The germline gives CDR1 SGDLS, CDR2 YYNGEE. The CDR3 extends over 14 amino acids. The junction had 4 bases not matched to a gene; V was cut back by 0 bases and J by 5 bases. Full variable domain (missing parts from reference TRBV9 and TRBJ2-7): DSGVTQTPKHLITATGQRVTLRCSPRSGDLSVYWYQQSLDQGLQFLIQYYNGEERAKGNILERFSAQQFPDLHSELNLSSLELGDSALYFCASSVAGGSDEQYFGPGTRLTVT.

The rearrangement joins TRBV5-1 to TRBJ2-3; D may be TRBD1 (5 bases). Looked up from germline, CDR1 is SGHRS and CDR2 is YFSETQ. The CDR3 covers 13 residues. Trimming stripped 4 bases from V and 5 bases from J, with 11 bases between. The CDR3 coding sequence is TGCGCCAGCAGCGGGTTGACAGAAGATACGCAGTATTTT. Its translation is CASSGLTEDTQYF.

Details on this clone: This same CDR3 is encoded by further DNA sequences in the sample. This chain joins TRBV6-6 and TRBJ2-2; D remains ambiguous. This CDR3 spans 11 amino acids. The V end was cut by 6 bases, the J end by 6 bases, with 5 bases between. Germline V lookup: CDR1 MNHNY, CDR2 SVGAGI (reference sequence). The CDR3 here is CASRGSGELFF. Written as DNA, the CDR3 is TGTGCCAGCAGGGGGTCCGGGGAGCTGTTTTTT.

The rearrangement joins TRBV14 to TRBJ2-7; D unclear. V was trimmed by 4 bases and J by 1 base, leaving 14 bases between them. The CDR3 is made up of 15 amino acids. Germline-derived CDR1 and CDR2 are SGHDN and FVKESK. The DNA of the CDR3 is TGTGCCAGCAGCCCACGACCGGGCCCGTCCTACGAGCAGTACTTC. Translation: CASSPRPGPSYEQYF.

The chain has TRBV2 and TRBJ2-1; the match to TRBD1 covers 7 bases. CDR1 is SNHLY, CDR2 FYNNEI, per germline. The V and J ends lost 10 bases and 4 bases, in that order; junction bases with no gene match: 10. The CDR3 totals 14 residues. The CDR3 DNA reads as TGTGCCATACGCCGGGACAGAACTTACAATGAGCAGTTCTTC. Translated, it gives CAIRRDRTYNEQFF.

The chain recombines TRBV9 with TRBJ2-6; 8 bases are shared with TRBD1. Germline-derived CDR1 and CDR2 are SGDLS and YYNGEE. J was trimmed by 7 bases and V by 4 bases; bases with no gene match: 13. This CDR3 region has 17 residues. In DNA, the CDR3 is TGTGCCAGCAGCCCTGCGGGACAGGTGGTAGCAGCCAACGTCCTGACTTTC. Translation: CASSPAGQVVAANVLTF. Full variable domain (remainder filled in from reference TRBV9 and TRBJ2-6): DSGVTQTPKHLITATGQRVTLRCSPRSGDLSVYWYQQSLDQGLQFLIQYYNGEERAKGNILERFSAQQFPDLHSELNLSSLELGDSALYFCASSPAGQVVAANVLTFGAGSRLTVL.

The chain recombines TRBV28 with TRBJ2-4; D call uncertain. The CDR3 is 17 residues long. Germline V gives CDR1 MDHEN, CDR2 SYDVKM. Deletions cut 3 bases from V and 0 bases from J, with 15 bases between. CDR3 residues: CASSFPPWDKAKNIQYF. Written as DNA, the CDR3 is TGTGCCAGCAGTTTTCCCCCTTGGGATAAAGCCAAAAACATTCAGTACTTC.

The V and J genes are TRBV5-1 and TRBJ2-2; TRBD2 matches 14 bases. The V segment lost 3 bases and the J segment 5 bases; nucleotides outside the gene matches: 15. This CDR3 has 20 amino acids. Looked up from germline, CDR1 is SGHRS and CDR2 is YFSETQ. The CDR3 loop is CASSYGLAGGPMHGTGELFF. CDR3 sequence (DNA): TGCGCCAGCAGCTACGGACTAGCGGGAGGCCCAATGCATGGTACCGGGGAGCTGTTTTTT.

V and J are TRBV18 and TRBJ1-5, with TRBD1 matching over 9 bases. Germline CDR1 is KGHSH and CDR2 is LQKENI. The V and J ends lost 3 bases and 6 bases, in that order; junction bases with no gene match: 6. CDR3 size: 15 residues. CDR3 in amino acids: CASSPTGGGGQPQHF. The DNA for the CDR3 is TGTGCCAGCTCACCGACAGGGGGAGGAGGTCAGCCCCAGCATTTT.

The rearrangement uses TRBV2 and TRBJ2-5; 12 nucleotides align to TRBD2. V trimming: 6 bases; J trimming: 4 bases; junction bases outside the gene matches: 0. Looked up from germline, CDR1 is SNHLY and CDR2 is FYNNEI. This CDR3 spans 13 amino acids. The CDR3 coding sequence is TGTGCCAGCAGGGGACTAGCGGGAGAGACCCAGTACTTC. It translates to CASRGLAGETQYF.

The chain combines TRBV4-1 with TRBJ2-1; 7 bases match TRBD2. The germline gives CDR1 MGHRA, CDR2 YSYEKL. The V and J ends lost 3 bases and 10 bases, in that order; junction bases with no gene match: 15. This CDR3 contains 16 residues. CDR3 coding DNA: TGCGCCAGCAGCCAGGGTGGGGCGGGAGCCTTTAGGGAGCAGTTCTTC. Translated, it gives CASSQGGAGAFREQFF.